This T cell receptor beta chain was identified in a study of response to subunit inactivated influenza vaccine. Findings and limits, study-wide: Authors suggested each seasonal influenza vaccination recruits few new T cells.

The sample holds a few counts of this clonotype. Antigen unknown. TCRdb re-analysed the RT-PCR reads in MiXCR, keeping a single row per CDR3 protein. In the table there are approximately 500,000 distinct CDR3 sequences, 10% to 15% of which are singletons. Germline loops: CDR1 MDHEN, CDR2 SYDVKM. The CDR3 runs 15 residues. Trimming shortened V by 2 bases and J by 5 bases, and 15 bases separated the two germline ends. This chain links TRBV28 with TRBJ2-5, with D tentatively TRBD1 (5 bases). The specimen was PBMCs from blood, collected 35 to 45 days after vaccination. The TCR originated in a man between 50 and 59 years old who received an inactivated influenza vaccine. CDR3 protein: CASSLTPQGWETQYF. In nucleotides, the CDR3 is TGTGCCAGCAGTTTAACCCCGCAGGGATGGGAGACCCAGTACTTC.